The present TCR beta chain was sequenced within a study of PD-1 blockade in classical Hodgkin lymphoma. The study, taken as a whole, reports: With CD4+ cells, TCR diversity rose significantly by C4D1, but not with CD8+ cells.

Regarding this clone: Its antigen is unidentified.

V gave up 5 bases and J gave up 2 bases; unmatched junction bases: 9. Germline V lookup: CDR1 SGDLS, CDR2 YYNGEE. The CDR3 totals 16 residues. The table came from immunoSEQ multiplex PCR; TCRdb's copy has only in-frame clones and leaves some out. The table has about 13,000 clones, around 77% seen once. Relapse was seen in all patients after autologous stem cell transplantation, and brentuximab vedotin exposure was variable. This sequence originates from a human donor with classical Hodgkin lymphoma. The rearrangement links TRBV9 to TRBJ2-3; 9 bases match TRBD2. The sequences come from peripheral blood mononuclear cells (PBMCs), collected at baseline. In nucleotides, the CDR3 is TGTGCCAGCAGACGAGAGCGGGAGGATAACACAGATACGCAGTATTTT. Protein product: CASRREREDNTDTQYF.